The sequence of this T cell receptor beta chain was determined in a study of tumor-infiltrating lymphocytes in localized non-small cell lung cancer. The data were produced by immunoSEQ multiplex PCR, yet TCRdb's version contains in-frame clones alone and is incomplete. The repertoire holds just over 14,000 clones, about four fifths seen once, with under 3% in the top ten. Germline assignment: CDR1 MNHEY and CDR2 SVGAGI. Trimming removed 2 bases from V and 4 bases from J; junction bases left unmatched: 4. CDR3 length equals 15 residues. What was sequenced was lung tumor tissue. V is TRBV6-5 and J is TRBJ2-1; TRBD2 aligns across 8 bases. This TCR was sampled from a human donor with non-small cell lung cancer. As DNA, the CDR3 is TGTGCCAGCAGTTACATTACTAGCGGTTACAATGAGCAGTTCTTC. Translation: CASSYITSGYNEQFF.